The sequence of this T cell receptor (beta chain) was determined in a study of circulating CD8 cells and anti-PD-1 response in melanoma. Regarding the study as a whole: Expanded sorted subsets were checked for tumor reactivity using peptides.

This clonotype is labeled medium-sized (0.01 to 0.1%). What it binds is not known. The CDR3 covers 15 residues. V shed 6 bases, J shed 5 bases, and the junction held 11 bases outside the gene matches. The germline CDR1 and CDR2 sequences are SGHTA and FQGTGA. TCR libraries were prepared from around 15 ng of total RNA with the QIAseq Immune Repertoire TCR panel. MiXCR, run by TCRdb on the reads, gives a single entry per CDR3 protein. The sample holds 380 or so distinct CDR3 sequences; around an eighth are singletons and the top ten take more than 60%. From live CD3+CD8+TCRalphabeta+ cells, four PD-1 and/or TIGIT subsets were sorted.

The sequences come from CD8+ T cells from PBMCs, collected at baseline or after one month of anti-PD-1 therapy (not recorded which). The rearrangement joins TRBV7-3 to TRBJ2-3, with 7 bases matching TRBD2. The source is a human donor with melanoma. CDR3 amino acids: CASSLAGSLGDTQYF. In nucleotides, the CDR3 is TGTGCCAGCAGTTTAGCGGGCTCGCTCGGAGATACGCAGTATTTT.